This entry describes one T cell receptor (beta chain). This entry is derived from a study of blood T cells in healthy people across ages. PCR was performed a second time for 7 to 11 cycles using a sample-barcoded 5' primer and a J-beta primer mix. With 12 random nucleotides, a template-switch adaptor tagged each individual cDNA molecule. TCRdb re-derived calls from the 5' RACE reads in MiXCR, one entry per CDR3 protein. The sample holds roughly 2 million distinct CDR3 sequences, 40% to 55% seen once. Sequencing used blood. This receptor was taken from a woman between 35 and 50 years old in good health.

The CDR3 loop reads CASRKDRGEETQYF. The CDR3 region has the DNA TGTGCCAGCAGAAAAGACAGGGGCGAAGAGACCCAGTACTTC. This chain links TRBV2 with TRBJ2-5; 8 bases fit TRBD1. The V gene end was trimmed by 6 bases and the J gene end by 3 bases; junction bases not matched to a gene: 6. This CDR3 region has 14 residues. The germline CDR1 and CDR2 sequences are SNHLY and FYNNEI.